The present T cell receptor beta chain was sequenced within a study of identical twins listed by TCRdb under 2016. Regarding the complete study: To test whether fetal clonotypes persist, this study deep-sequenced TCR alpha and beta repertoires from monozygotic twins, from unrelated adults of various ages, and from cord blood. Replicate twin experiments were performed at different times using different library preparation protocols to rule out contamination. Overall study outcomes, separate from this receptor: Zero-insertion analyses could be partly confounded by invariant T cells such as MAIT and iNKT, though diverse VJ usage argued against such confounding for most clonotypes. Compared with coincidental sharing between unrelated individuals, an excess of low generation-probability sequences was observed among out-of-frame TCR alpha sequences shared between twins. In monozygotic twins, out-of-frame TCR alpha sharing was systematically underestimated by recombination models, although the models agreed with sharing between unrelated individuals. Because the same donors could not be followed over many years, conclusions were based on cross-sectional statistical analysis. Excess twin sharing in beta out-of-frame sequences was weaker because fewer shared sequences lowered the signal-to-noise ratio. Fewer insertions were carried by abundant cord blood beta clonotypes; a weaker similar trend was observed in young adult naive repertoires, while no such trend was observed in memory repertoires.

The method behind the library was 5' RACE. The sequencer listed for this sample is Illumina HiSeq 2000. A universal primer binding site was added through template switching, and the final cDNA carried a unique molecular identifier so that TCR cDNA molecules could be counted accurately. First-strand cDNA for TCR alpha and beta chains was synthesized from specific primers in the conserved constant-segment region. To control for contamination, every cDNA library carried two barcodes: a SMART-Mk sample barcode plus Illumina barcodes. TruSeq adapter sequences along with Illumina sample barcodes were introduced in two successive PCR steps. TCR alpha and beta cDNA libraries were sequenced on the Illumina HiSeq platform with custom primers. Under the source paper's analysis protocol: Unique molecular identifiers were extracted from raw reads with MiGEC, and CDR3 positions were determined with MiXCR. Recombination models were inferred per individual with the repgenHMM and IGoR tools using an EM algorithm. The analysis of shared clonotypes was done with the tcR package in R, with sharing normalized by the product of cloneset sizes. To study raw recombination without the effects of thymic and clonal selection, out-of-frame nonproductive sequences were analyzed. TCRdb redid the processing of the public reads, applying fastp at Q25 and MiXCR, and retained in-frame beta chains. Rows with a matching CDR3 protein are joined into one entry that keeps the most common DNA and genes. The V and J calls reflect TCRdb's pipeline rather than the authors' work. This sample is represented by about 390,000 distinct CDR3 sequences; approximately 8.8% of them were singletons. Approximately 8.9% of the sample comes from the top ten.

All donors were healthy Caucasians. The study also sequenced three unrelated non-twin adults: a male aged 18 to 30, a male aged 50 to 59 and a female aged 50 to 59. Miltenyi CD45RO+ enrichment and human naive T-cell isolation kits were used to isolate memory (CD45RO+) and naive T cells from PBMC. Many counts were recorded for this clonotype. What this receptor recognizes is not known. Qualities for individual bases were not recorded, and no much larger clone is one base off. The junction shows trimming of 0 bases on V and 2 bases on J, plus 11 bases between the germline ends. CDR1 and CDR2 (SGHRS, YFSETQ) derive from the germline V gene. The CDR3 has 15 amino acids, counting the end cysteine and phenylalanine. The read is trimmed to its CDR3 DNA, 45 bases read in frame from base 1.

The TCR originated in a woman between 50 and 59 years old in good health. The chain links TRBV5-1 with TRBJ2-5, with a tentative D gene TRBD2 over 6 matching bases. Specimen: naive T cells sorted from blood. Per the publication, the cell subset or site label means: cells isolated with a human naive T-cell isolation kit. The sequenced DNA is TGCGCCAGCAGCTTGGAGTCAGGGAGGCAAGAGACCCAGTACTTC. Translated, it reads CASSLESGRQETQYF.